These 25 T cell receptor beta chains came from one sample sequenced in a study of a mutant IDH1 vaccine in newly diagnosed glioma. Clones were sequenced by immunoSEQ multiplex PCR, and TCRdb holds only the in-frame ones, with some missing. The table includes around 87,000 clones, around 82% detected once. Stated time point: baseline, week 1 (first vaccination visit). Treatment reported: pre-vaccination baseline after standard-of-care therapy. The sequencing used PBMCs, collected from a glioma patient treated with radiotherapy, temozolomide or both. The receptors here all came from a woman aged 45-65 years with glioma.

The chain recombines TRBV19 with TRBJ1-1; D gene unclear. CDR3 length: 15 amino acids. V was clipped by 0 bases and J by 0 bases, with 8 bases between them. Germline CDR1 reads LNHDA; CDR2 reads SQIVND (reference sequence). The CDR3 loop reads CASSIDGDLNTEAFF. Here the CDR3 DNA reads TGTGCCAGTAGTATAGATGGAGACCTGAACACTGAAGCTTTCTTT.

The rearrangement links TRBV11-2 to TRBJ2-7, with TRBD2 identical over 13 bases. Germline trimming cut 8 bases from V and 4 bases from J; bases unmatched to any gene: 5. The CDR3 contains 14 residues. CDR1 SGHAT and CDR2 FQNNGV come from the germline V gene. The DNA for the CDR3 is TGTGCCAGCGCAAGACTAGCGGGGGGTTACGAGCAGTACTTC. This encodes CASARLAGGYEQYF.

The chain combines TRBV6-4 with TRBJ1-5; D not certain. The CDR3 extends over 15 amino acids. Trimming left V 6 bases short and J 3 bases short, with 15 bases between. CDR1 and CDR2 from the germline V gene are MRHNA and SNTAGT. This chain's CDR3 is CASSSGAGANQPQHF. As DNA, the CDR3 is TGTGCCAGCAGCTCAGGAGCAGGCGCCAATCAGCCCCAGCATTTT.

The V and J genes are TRBV9 and TRBJ2-3; the D call may be TRBD1 or TRBD2 (5 bases each). This CDR3 comprises 14 residues. CDR1 is SGDLS and CDR2 is YYNGEE in the germline V gene. Trimming removed 0 bases at V and 2 bases at J, with 7 bases between. The DNA for the CDR3 is TGTGCCAGCAGCGTAGGGGGGTTCACAGATACGCAGTATTTT. Encoded protein: CASSVGGFTDTQYF.

This clone was counted between two and nine times. The chain employs TRBV30 and TRBJ2-7; perhaps TRBD2 as D (6 bases). CDR1 GTSNPN and CDR2 SVGIG come from the germline V gene (reference sequence). The germline V and J ends were trimmed by 0 bases and 7 bases, with 7 bases remaining between them. The CDR3 has 11 amino acids. The CDR3 DNA reads TGTGCCTGGAGTGTAGGAGGGGAGCAGTACTTC. Residues: CAWSVGGEQYF.

The chain has TRBV9 and TRBJ2-7; a weak D match, TRBD2 (7 bases). The ends were cut back, 0 bases at V and 3 bases at J, with 13 bases in the middle. The CDR3 covers 15 residues. The germline V gene has CDR1 SGDLS and CDR2 YYNGEE. CDR3 in DNA: TGTGCCAGCAGCGTAGGAAAGGGGGGGATCTACGAGCAGTACTTC. Translating gives CASSVGKGGIYEQYF.

V gene TRBV5-8 combines with J gene TRBJ2-3, with D possibly matching TRBD2 (5 bases). V lost 0 bases to trimming and J lost 0 bases, with 11 bases between them. The CDR3 has 16 amino acids. Germline CDR1 reads SGHTS; CDR2 reads YDEGEE. The CDR3 here is CASSLAGVRSTDTQYF. The CDR3 region has the DNA TGTGCCAGCAGCTTGGCCGGGGTTCGTAGCACAGATACGCAGTATTTT.

The V and J genes are TRBV6-5 and TRBJ2-5; unclear D gene. The CDR3 is 15 residues long. The germline V gene has CDR1 MNHEY and CDR2 SVGAGI. V was pared by 0 bases and J by 2 bases, with 10 bases between. The CDR3 region is CASSYSFQSQETQYF. As DNA, the CDR3 is TGTGCCAGCAGTTACTCGTTTCAGTCACAAGAGACCCAGTACTTC.

The chain has TRBV6-1 and TRBJ1-1; 8 bases line up with TRBD1. Germline CDR1 reads MNHNS; CDR2 reads SASEGT. The CDR3 is 17 amino acids. V lost 4 bases to trimming and J lost 4 bases; unmatched junction nucleotides: 14. This chain's CDR3 is CASSALQGELVGTEAFF. Here the CDR3 DNA reads TGTGCCAGCAGTGCCTTACAGGGGGAGCTCGTGGGCACTGAAGCTTTCTTT.

This chain connects TRBV9 to TRBJ1-2; 8 bases line up with TRBD1. The CDR3 extends over 15 amino acids. Germline CDR1 is SGDLS and CDR2 is YYNGEE. V lost 4 bases to trimming and J lost 0 bases; unmatched junction nucleotides: 5. The CDR3 coding sequence is TGTGCCAGCAGCAGTCAGGGGGCCGCTAACTATGGCTACACCTTC. Residues: CASSSQGAANYGYTF.

The sample holds one count of this clone. This chain uses TRBV5-1 with TRBJ1-2; D remains ambiguous. The germline V and J ends were trimmed by 0 bases and 1 base, with 4 bases remaining between them. The CDR3 contains 13 residues. The germline gives CDR1 SGHRS, CDR2 YFSETQ. CDR3 nucleotide sequence: TGCGCCAGCAGCTTGGCCCATAACTATGGCTACACCTTC. This gives the protein CASSLAHNYGYTF.

This chain joins TRBV7-9 and TRBJ1-1; 7 bases match TRBD1. From germline, CDR1 is SEHNR and CDR2 FQNEAQ (reference sequence). The CDR3 totals 15 residues. V lost 7 bases and J lost 1; bases outside the gene matches: 9. CDR3 DNA sequence: TGTGCCAGCACCTCTCGCTCAGGGGGGAACACTGAAGCTTTCTTT. It encodes CASTSRSGGNTEAFF.

V and J are TRBV7-2 and TRBJ2-1; D gene uncertain. The germline gives CDR1 SGHTA, CDR2 FQGNSA. The V and J ends lost 7 bases and 10 bases respectively, with 29 bases between them. The CDR3 spans 17 residues. CDR3 amino acids: CASTKGWAVPGLGEQFF. DNA of the CDR3: TGTGCCAGCACCAAGGGCTGGGCGGTGCCCGGGCTTGGGGAGCAGTTCTTC.

The rearrangement links TRBV30 to TRBJ2-3; D unclear. This CDR3 is 14 amino acids long. Trimming removed 4 bases at V and 2 bases at J, with 13 bases between. CDR1 and CDR2 from the germline V gene are GTSNPN and SVGIG (reference sequence). In DNA, the CDR3 is TGTGCCTGGAACAAAAATTTCATCACAGATACGCAGTATTTT. The encoded protein is CAWNKNFITDTQYF.

This clone was seen just once. The V call is TRBV7-2, the J call TRBJ2-7, with TRBD2 matching 12 bases. Trimming cost V 3 bases and J 3 bases; bases outside gene matches: 9. CDR3 length: 17 amino acids. Germline CDR1 reads SGHTA; CDR2 reads FQGNSA. This CDR3 reads CASSFRPSTSGGYEQYF. The DNA for the CDR3 is TGTGCCAGCAGCTTTAGACCCTCGACTAGCGGGGGCTACGAGCAGTACTTC.

V and J are TRBV6-5 and TRBJ1-1; D remains ambiguous. This CDR3 comprises 15 residues. CDR1 and CDR2 from the germline V gene are MNHEY and SVGAGI. The V end lost 2 bases, the J end lost 2 bases, and 12 bases lay between the germline ends. CDR3 loop: CASSYGWSGNTEAFF. CDR3 DNA: TGTGCCAGCAGTTACGGGTGGAGCGGCAACACTGAAGCTTTCTTT.

The rearrangement links TRBV19 to TRBJ1-6; D not resolved. Germline CDR1 and CDR2: LNHDA and SQIVND (reference sequence). The CDR3 has 16 amino acids. The V end lost 4 bases, the J end lost 0 bases, and 10 bases lay between the germline ends. In DNA form, the CDR3 reads TGTGCCAGTAGTACCGTATGGAGCTCCTATAATTCACCCCTCCACTTT. Protein product: CASSTVWSSYNSPLHF.

Here the CDR3 reads CASSVAWGTGIYEQYF. The CDR3 DNA sequence: TGTGCCAGCAGCGTAGCTTGGGGGACAGGAATATACGAGCAGTACTTC. The chain joins TRBV9 to TRBJ2-7, with 8 bases matching TRBD1. The J segment lost 4 bases and the V segment lost 0 bases, leaving 9 bases of the junction unmatched. The CDR3 totals 16 residues. Germline assignment: CDR1 SGDLS and CDR2 YYNGEE.

This sequence joins TRBV19 and TRBJ1-6; D might be TRBD1 (6 bases). The CDR3 is made up of 14 amino acids. Germline V lookup: CDR1 LNHDA, CDR2 SQIVND (reference sequence). Between the trimmed V and J ends, which lost 7 bases and 3 bases, there was a span of 10 bases. The CDR3 spells CASTEGGYNSPLHF. CDR3 nucleotides: TGTGCCAGTACGGAAGGGGGCTATAATTCACCCCTCCACTTT.

The chain recombines TRBV6-6 with TRBJ1-3; D ambiguous. The CDR3 runs to 13 residues. V lost 5 bases, J lost 2 bases, and 7 bases lay in between. CDR1 is MNHNY and CDR2 is SVGAGI in the germline V gene (reference sequence). The CDR3, as DNA: TGTGCCAGCAGTCTGATCACTGGAAACACCATATATTTT. Its protein product is CASSLITGNTIYF.

This chain links TRBV4-2 with TRBJ2-3, with 12 nucleotides matching TRBD2. After removal of 1 base from V and 4 bases from J, the junction contained 6 bases not matched to a gene. Germline CDR1 and CDR2: LGHNA and YNFKEQ. This CDR3 comprises 17 residues. The CDR3 loop reads CASSQGASGGVADTQYF. The CDR3 nucleotides read TGTGCCAGCAGCCAAGGGGCTAGCGGGGGGGTCGCAGATACGCAGTATTTT.

The chain combines TRBV29-1 with TRBJ2-7; a weak D match, TRBD2 (7 bases). Trimming left V 7 bases short and J 6 bases short, with 16 bases between. CDR1 SQVTM and CDR2 ANQGSEA come from the germline V gene. The CDR3 covers 12 residues. CDR3 nucleotide sequence: TGCAGCGGGGGGGAGGGGGTCGGCGAGCAGTACTTC. Translation gives CSGGEGVGEQYF.

V gene TRBV2 combines with J gene TRBJ2-5; TRBD1 matches at 9 bases. CDR1 SNHLY and CDR2 FYNNEI come from the germline V gene. V was clipped by 9 bases and J by 3 bases; unmatched bases: 2. The CDR3 is made up of 12 amino acids. The CDR3 reads CARGTGKETQYF. The CDR3 coding sequence is TGTGCCAGAGGGACAGGGAAAGAGACCCAGTACTTC.

The chain uses TRBV7-2 and TRBJ1-1; D is unclear. CDR1 and CDR2 (germline): SGHTA, FQGNSA. Trimming took 4 bases from V and 1 from J, leaving 10 bases between them. This CDR3 has 14 amino acids. Here the CDR3 reads CASSYGRANTEAFF. CDR3 nucleotide sequence: TGTGCCAGCAGCTACGGACGGGCGAACACTGAAGCTTTCTTT.

The rearrangement links TRBV29-1 to TRBJ2-3; the match to TRBD2 covers 9 bases. CDR1 is SQVTM, CDR2 ANQGSEA, per germline. This CDR3 spans 14 amino acids. The V and J ends lost 4 bases and 6 bases, in that order; junction bases with no gene match: 8. Here the CDR3 reads CSVVPAGGMDTQYF. DNA for the CDR3: TGCAGCGTTGTCCCAGCGGGGGGCATGGATACGCAGTATTTT.